The 19 T cell receptor beta chains below were found in one sample sequenced in a study of T-cell memory formation after mild COVID-19. TCRdb re-analysed the 5' RACE reads in MiXCR, keeping a single row per CDR3 protein. In the table there are hundreds of thousands of distinct CDR3 sequences, around 20% of which are singletons. Specimen: PBMCs or a T cell subset sorted from them (not recorded which). These receptors all come from an adult woman who had mild COVID-19 (a few samples of this study predate the infection). Cell type and time point are not known.

The rearrangement joins TRBV3-1 to TRBJ1-2, with D possibly matching TRBD1 (6 bases). V was shortened by 0 bases and J by 1 base, with 12 bases between the two germline ends. Germline values: CDR1 LGHDT, CDR2 YNNKEL (reference sequence). The CDR3 is made up of 16 amino acids. CDR3 DNA sequence: TGTGCCAGCAGCCAAGATCGGACAGTCGGTAACTATGGCTACACCTTC. Encoded protein: CASSQDRTVGNYGYTF.

This clonotype occurred a few times. The rearrangement joins TRBV5-1 to TRBJ2-2; 13 positions agree with TRBD2. Germline V lookup: CDR1 SGHRS, CDR2 YFSETQ. CDR3 length: 18 residues. After removal of 6 bases from V and 3 bases from J, the junction contained 11 bases not matched to a gene. The CDR3 loop reads CASKRLSGLAGDTGELFF. CDR3 in DNA: TGCGCCAGCAAGAGATTGAGCGGACTAGCGGGGGACACCGGGGAGCTGTTTTTT.

This clonotype occurred a few times. V is TRBV4-1 and J is TRBJ2-7; 8 bases are a match to TRBD2. This CDR3 comprises 16 residues. With 1 base clipped from V and 4 bases from J, the junction kept 9 bases outside the gene matches. Germline CDR1 MGHRA, CDR2 YSYEKL. Here the CDR3 reads CASSQGSGGTDYEQYF. The CDR3 region has the DNA TGCGCCAGCAGCCAAGGGAGCGGGGGAACAGATTACGAGCAGTACTTC.

The chain combines TRBV20-1 with TRBJ2-7; 10 bases are shared with TRBD2. The germline V gene encodes CDR1 DFQATT and CDR2 SNEGSKA (reference sequence). J gave up 1 base and V 3 bases, and 3 bases lay outside the gene matches. The length of the CDR3 is 14 residues. The CDR3 here is CSARLAGVSYEQYF. DNA for the CDR3: TGCAGTGCTAGGCTAGCGGGAGTGTCCTACGAGCAGTACTTC.

The chain employs TRBV2 and TRBJ2-1; 10 nucleotides align to TRBD2. The CDR3 extends over 14 amino acids. Per germline, CDR1 SNHLY and CDR2 FYNNEI. V gave up 6 bases and J gave up 7 bases; unmatched junction bases: 6. The CDR3 reads CASRKREGLNEQFF. CDR3 bases: TGTGCCAGCAGGAAGCGGGAGGGCCTAAATGAGCAGTTCTTC.

The gene calls are TRBV12-3 or TRBV12-4 and TRBJ1-2; no reliable D call. This CDR3 contains 12 residues. Trimming left V 6 bases short and J 8 bases short, with 13 bases between. Here the CDR3 DNA reads TGTGCCAGCAGCAACTCCCTCGGGGGCTACACCTTC. This sequence encodes CASSNSLGGYTF.

The chain has TRBV9 and TRBJ2-2; the D is unclear. CDR1 SGDLS and CDR2 YYNGEE come from the germline V gene. The CDR3 consists of 14 residues. The V end was cut by 2 bases, the J end by 4 bases, with 9 bases between. The CDR3 sequence: CASSVSAITGELFF. The DNA for the CDR3 is TGTGCCAGCAGCGTGAGTGCTATCACCGGGGAGCTGTTTTTT.

This clonotype occurred a few times. The V gene is TRBV15, the J gene TRBJ2-3, with 7 bases fitting TRBD2. The CDR3 has 14 residues. After removal of 0 bases from V and 6 bases from J, the junction contained 3 bases not matched to a gene. From germline, CDR1 is LNHNV and CDR2 YYDKDF (reference sequence). The CDR3 loop reads CATSREGGSDTQYF. DNA for the CDR3: TGTGCCACCAGCAGAGAGGGAGGGTCGGATACGCAGTATTTT.

The chain is built from TRBV18 and TRBJ2-3; 7 positions agree with TRBD2. Germline CDR1 is KGHSH and CDR2 is LQKENI. There are 14 residues in the CDR3. V shed 3 bases, J shed 9 bases, and the junction held 9 bases outside the gene matches. DNA of the CDR3: TGTGCCAGCTCACCCGCCGGAAGCGGGATAACGCAGTATTTT. It encodes CASSPAGSGITQYF.

This clonotype was recorded a few times. The gene calls are TRBV20-1 and TRBJ2-3; D assignment may be TRBD1 or TRBD2 (5 bases each). V lost 6 bases and J 7 bases, leaving 17 bases between the germline ends. The CDR3 covers 13 residues. Germline loops: CDR1 DFQATT, CDR2 SNEGSKA (reference sequence). CDR3 amino acids: CSASRDHMNTQYF. DNA for the CDR3: TGCAGTGCCTCCAGGGACCATATGAATACGCAGTATTTT.

In its sample, this clonotype was seen a few times. The chain recombines TRBV9 with TRBJ2-7; 14 nucleotides match TRBD2. The CDR3 loop spans 15 amino acids. CDR1 and CDR2 (germline): SGDLS, YYNGEE. V lost 3 bases, J lost 9 bases, and 8 bases stayed unmatched. The DNA of the CDR3 is TGTGCCAGCAGCGACATTGGGACTAGCGGGAGTTTGCAGTACTTC. Translating it yields CASSDIGTSGSLQYF.

This clonotype was seen only a few times. The chain has TRBV12-3 or TRBV12-4 and TRBJ1-3; D might be TRBD1 (6 bases). The CDR3 has 14 residues. Trimming left V 7 bases short and J 7 bases short, with 17 bases between. The CDR3 bases are TGTGCCAGCACCTCAACAGGGTACAGGAACACCATATATTTT. Its translation is CASTSTGYRNTIYF.

This clonotype turned up a few times. The chain recombines TRBV4-1 with TRBJ2-3; maybe TRBD2 (6 bases). V lost 1 base and J 2 bases, leaving 10 bases between the germline ends. The length of the CDR3 is 15 residues. Looked up from germline, CDR1 is MGHRA and CDR2 is YSYEKL. CDR3 region: CASSQGAGNTDTQYF. The CDR3 nucleotides read TGCGCCAGCAGCCAAGGGGCGGGAAACACAGATACGCAGTATTTT.

This clonotype was recorded a few times. As DNA, the CDR3 is TGTGCCAGCAGCGTAGGGCCGGAGTTGGGGACCCAGTACTTC. It specifies CASSVGPELGTQYF. The genes are TRBV9 and TRBJ2-5; no clear D. The CDR3 extends over 14 amino acids. V was clipped by 0 bases and J by 7 bases, with 13 bases between them. The germline V gene encodes CDR1 SGDLS and CDR2 YYNGEE. Full variable domain (outside the CDR3, taken from reference TRBV9 and TRBJ2-5): DSGVTQTPKHLITATGQRVTLRCSPRSGDLSVYWYQQSLDQGLQFLIQYYNGEERAKGNILERFSAQQFPDLHSELNLSSLELGDSALYFCASSVGPELGTQYFGPGTRLLVL.

In its sample, this clonotype was seen a few times. This chain joins TRBV18 and TRBJ1-1, with D hard to call. This CDR3 region has 16 residues. V gave up 3 bases and J gave up 6 bases, with 20 bases separating them. Germline V gene sequence: CDR1 KGHSH, CDR2 LQKENI. The CDR3 here is CASSPRRRSEVPEAFF. In DNA form, the CDR3 reads TGTGCCAGCTCACCCCGGAGGCGGAGCGAGGTACCTGAAGCTTTCTTT.

CDR3 bases: TGTGCCAGCAGTTACTCAGGGACTATTAATGAGCAGTTCTTC. This sequence encodes CASSYSGTINEQFF. The chain links TRBV6-6 to TRBJ2-1; 7 nucleotides agree with TRBD2. The trim removed 0 bases at V and 7 bases at J, leaving 3 bases unmatched. Germline V CDR1 and CDR2: MNHNY, SVGAGI (reference sequence). This CDR3 has 14 amino acids.

This clonotype has more than one count but fewer than ten. The genes are TRBV7-6 and TRBJ2-2; the D gene is possibly TRBD1 (6 bases). Deletions cut 8 bases from V and 0 bases from J, with 10 bases between. This CDR3 spans 14 amino acids. Germline assignment: CDR1 SGHVS and CDR2 FNYEAQ. The CDR3, as DNA: TGTGCCAGCGGGGGCACTACGAACACCGGGGAGCTGTTTTTT. Translation: CASGGTTNTGELFF.

This clonotype was recorded a few times. V usage is TRBV12-3 or TRBV12-4 and J usage is TRBJ1-4; D unclear. Trimming removed 6 bases from V and 13 bases from J, with 15 bases in between. This CDR3 is built from 12 residues. The chain's CDR3 is CASSPKGWTLFF. CDR3 coding DNA: TGTGCCAGCAGCCCTAAGGGTTGGACACTGTTTTTT.

This clonotype appeared a few times. J is TRBJ2-3 and V is TRBV6-5; TRBD2 aligns across 9 bases. The CDR3 has 17 amino acids. J lost 8 bases, V lost 6 bases, and 18 bases had no gene match. Germline CDR1 MNHEY, CDR2 SVGAGI. CDR3 amino acids: CASSHEWAGGPTGTQYF. The CDR3 DNA reads as TGTGCCAGCAGCCACGAATGGGCGGGAGGGCCCACGGGTACGCAGTATTTT.